This T cell receptor (beta chain) was observed in a study of immune characterization of retroperitoneal liposarcoma. In TCRdb, the PCR reads were re-called with MiXCR into one record per CDR3 protein. The table lists approximately 10,000 distinct CDR3 sequences, roughly 26% of them singletons. For this clonotype: A much larger clone is a single base away; this may be a read error.

Germline V CDR1 and CDR2: MNHEY, SVGAGI. The CDR3 contains 13 residues. This sequence was found in a male donor with retroperitoneal liposarcoma. The sequenced material came from blood. The chain links TRBV6-5 to TRBJ2-3; TRBD1 or TRBD2 may be the D gene (5 bases each). The end of the DNA is better explained by TRBJ2-1, so the J call may be wrong. In DNA form, the CDR3 reads TGTGCCAGCAACGAGATGTCCACGGGGACCCAGTTCTTC. Translated, it gives CASNEMSTGTQFF.